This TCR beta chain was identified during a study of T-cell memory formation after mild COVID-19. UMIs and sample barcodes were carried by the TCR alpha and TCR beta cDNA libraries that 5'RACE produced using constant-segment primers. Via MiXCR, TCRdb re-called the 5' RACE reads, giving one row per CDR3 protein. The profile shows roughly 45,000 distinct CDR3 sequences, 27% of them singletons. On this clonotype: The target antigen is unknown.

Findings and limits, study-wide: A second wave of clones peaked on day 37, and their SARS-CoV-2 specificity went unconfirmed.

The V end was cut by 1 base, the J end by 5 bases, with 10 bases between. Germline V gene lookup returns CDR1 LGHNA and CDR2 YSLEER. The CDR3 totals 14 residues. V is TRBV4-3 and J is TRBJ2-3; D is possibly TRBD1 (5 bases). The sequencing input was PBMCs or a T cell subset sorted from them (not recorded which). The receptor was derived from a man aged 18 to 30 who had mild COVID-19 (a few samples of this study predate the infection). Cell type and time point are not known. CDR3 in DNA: TGCGCCAGCAGCCAAGGGGGCGGAGTAGATACGCAGTATTTT. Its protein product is CASSQGGGVDTQYF.